This T cell receptor (beta chain) was sequenced in a study of blood T cell repertoires in COVID-19. Across the study: Two negative PCRs, clearance, or symptom resolution had been documented for recovered Cohort 3 donors.

Study processing details: Reference gene primer amplification in the assay estimated nucleated cell counts. Clones were read by immunoSEQ multiplex PCR, and TCRdb kept only the in-frame ones, dropping some. D and trimming come from the DNA, and the V and J calls and clone size come from that table. Here the sample spans about 170,000 clones, around 80% being singletons. Grouping used clinical history reported by participants in a survey and questionnaire. V shed 2 bases and J 2 bases; nucleotides not matched to a gene: 8. The CDR3 contains 17 residues. The sequence was obtained from a woman in her seventies in a cohort exposed to, infected with or recovered from COVID-19 (not recorded which). The rearrangement uses TRBV5-3 and TRBJ2-3; 10 bases are a match to TRBD2. TRBV5-3 belongs to the ORF category, with a function that is uncertain. Material for sequencing was PBMCs or T cells enriched from blood (not recorded which). The CDR3 DNA follows: TGTGCCAGAAGCTTTTTCACTAGCGGGAAAGACACAGATACGCAGTATTTT. Translation: CARSFFTSGKDTDTQYF.